A selection of T cell receptor beta chains follows, all from one sample in a study of cytomegalovirus exposure and HLA in healthy donors. Clones were sequenced by immunoSEQ multiplex PCR, and TCRdb holds only the in-frame ones, with some missing. Of more than 80,000 clones in the sample, about 70% were seen once. The sequenced sample consisted of PBMCs. These receptors were obtained from a female donor in good health and CMV-seronegative. The CDR3 runs from the conserved cysteine through the conserved F or W. D genes are given only for firm matches. Where a row states a size, it is once, few, many or the class of an expanded clone; other rows omit it.

D gene,V gene,clone size,J gene,CDR3 DNA,CDR3 protein
TRBD2,TRBV30,NA,TRBJ2-1,TGTGCCTGGAGTATTAGTGGGACTAGAGGATTCTTC,CAWSISGTRGFF
TRBD1,TRBV25-1,once,TRBJ1-2,TGTGCCAGCAGTGTCGGGACAGGGGACTTCTATGGCTACACCTTC,CASSVGTGDFYGYTF
NA,TRBV4-2,NA,TRBJ2-7,TGTGCCAGCAGCCAAGAGGTAACGGTAGCAAACTACGAGCAGTACTTC,CASSQEVTVANYEQYF
NA,TRBV2,NA,TRBJ2-7,TGTGCCAGCAGGGACCAGGGCGAGCAGTACTTC,CASRDQGEQYF
NA,TRBV29-1,NA,TRBJ2-7,TGCAGCGTTGAAGGACAGGCCTACGAGCAGTACTTC,CSVEGQAYEQYF
TRBD1,TRBV7-3,few,TRBJ2-1,TGTGCCAGCAGCCGTACCGGGACAGCTAATGAGCAGTTCTTC,CASSRTGTANEQFF
NA,TRBV11-2,NA,TRBJ1-2,TGTGCCAGCAGCACAGATTATAACTATGGCTACACCTTC,CASSTDYNYGYTF
NA,TRBV7-3,NA,TRBJ2-5,TGTGCCAGCAGCTTAGGGCGGGGACAAGAGACCCAGTACTTC,CASSLGRGQETQYF
NA,TRBV28,NA,TRBJ2-5,TGTGCCAGCAGCCCCCGAGGACAAGAGACCCAGTACTTC,CASSPRGQETQYF
TRBD1,TRBV2,NA,TRBJ2-5,TGTGCCAGCAGTGAATCCCTCCGGGACAGAGGGTACTTC,CASSESLRDRGYF
TRBD1,TRBV27,NA,TRBJ2-1,TGTGCCAGCACCTATGGGACAGGGGGATACAATGAGCAGTTCTTC,CASTYGTGGYNEQFF
NA,TRBV29-1,NA,TRBJ2-5,TGCAGCGTCCTCGAGTCCCAAGAGACCCAGTACTTC,CSVLESQETQYF
NA,TRBV5-4,NA,TRBJ2-6,TGTGCCAGCAGCCGAGATGTATCTGGGGCCAACGTCCTGACTTTC,CASSRDVSGANVLTF
NA,TRBV6-1,NA,TRBJ1-1,TGTGCCAGCAGTGAAGCGCGGGGGTCTTCGGCTTTCTTT,CASSEARGSSAFF
TRBD2,TRBV7-9,NA,TRBJ2-7,TGTGCCAGCAGCTTAGAAGGACTAGCGGGAGAAAGGTACGAGCAGTACTTC,CASSLEGLAGERYEQYF
NA,TRBV5-1,NA,TRBJ2-2,TGCGCCAGCAGCCCGGACAGTCCAGACACCGGGGAGCTGTTTTTT,CASSPDSPDTGELFF
NA,TRBV28,NA,TRBJ1-1,TGTGCCAGCAGTTCCCCCGGGACTAAAGCTTTCTTT,CASSSPGTKAFF
TRBD2,TRBV11-2,NA,TRBJ2-3,TGTGCCAGCAGCTTAGTGTTGGCGGGAGGGTTAGGAGATACGCAGTATTTT,CASSLVLAGGLGDTQYF